A selection of T cell receptor beta chains follows, all from one sample in a study of metastatic and nonmetastatic thyroid tumors. Using MiXCR, TCRdb reanalyzed the PCR reads. Of 70,000 or so clones in the sample, 14% were seen once. The sequenced sample consisted of blood. The source of these receptors is a male donor with papillary thyroid cancer or a benign thyroid nodule (not recorded which). Some clones in this sample may be carry-over from other donors' samples. Each CDR3 is given with its conserved first and last residue. A D gene is named only where the DNA matches it firmly. Size is stated for part of the rows, as once, few or many counts, or as a class when the clone is expanded.

TRBJ2-3	many	TRBV6-2/TRBV6-3	-	15	TGTGCCAGCAGTTACCGGGAGAGAGTGACAGATACGCAGTATTTT	CASSYRERVTDTQYF
TRBJ2-1	many	TRBV20-1	TRBD2	16	TGCAGTGCTAGAGGACTAGCGGCTAGCTCCTACAATGAGCAGTTCTTC	CSARGLAASSYNEQFF
TRBJ2-1	many	TRBV5-1	-	14	TGCGCCAGCGGCATCACCCGAGCCTACAATGAGCAGTTCTTC	CASGITRAYNEQFF
TRBJ1-2	many	TRBV7-8	-	15	TGTGCCAGCAGCTTAGAGACCACAGGGTTTGGAGGCTACACCTTC	CASSLETTGFGGYTF
TRBJ2-3	few	TRBV6-2/TRBV6-3	-	14	TGTGCCAGCAGACTCCCGGGTGCGCCAGATACGCAGTATTTT	CASRLPGAPDTQYF
TRBJ1-1	many	TRBV11-2	TRBD1	16	TGTGCCAGCAGCTCCACAGGGGCTACGCGGAACACTGAAGCTTTCTTT	CASSSTGATRNTEAFF
TRBJ1-1	many	TRBV27	TRBD1	13	TGTGCCAGCAGACAGGGGCCGGGGACTGAAGCTTTCTTT	CASRQGPGTEAFF
TRBJ2-3	many	TRBV5-1	TRBD2	17	TGCGCCAGCAGCACTGGGACTAGCGGGAGGATCACAGATACGCAGTATTTT	CASSTGTSGRITDTQYF
TRBJ2-7	many	TRBV5-6	-	11	TGTGCCAGCAGCTTCCTGTCCGAGCAGTACTTC	CASSFLSEQYF
TRBJ1-1	-	TRBV6-2/TRBV6-3	-	14	TGTGCCAGCAGTTCATTCAGGGTGAACACTGAAGCTTTCTTT	CASSSFRVNTEAFF
TRBJ2-3	many	TRBV20-1	TRBD1	15	TGCAGTGTCCAGAAATACAGGGGATTAGGAGATACGCAGTATTTT	CSVQKYRGLGDTQYF
TRBJ2-3	-	TRBV7-3	-	16	TGTGCCAGCAGCCTCTCTCTGTCGGGATTCGCAGATACGCAGTATTTT	CASSLSLSGFADTQYF
TRBJ2-1	many	TRBV20-1	TRBD2	14	TGCAGTAAAGAACGGGAGGACACCTACAATGAGCAGTTCTTC	CSKEREDTYNEQFF
TRBJ2-5	many	TRBV12-3/TRBV12-4	TRBD2	15	TGTGCCAGCTCCTGGACTAGCGGGAGGGGCGAGACCCAGTACTTC	CASSWTSGRGETQYF
TRBJ2-3	many	TRBV13	TRBD2	17	TGTGCCAGCAGCTCAAGGGCCACTAGCGGGGGAGGGGATACGCAGTATTTT	CASSSRATSGGGDTQYF
TRBJ1-2	few	TRBV27	-	14	TGTGCCAGCAGCCGGTCGACATTTTACTATGGCTACACCTTC	CASSRSTFYYGYTF
TRBJ2-1	many	TRBV19	-	15	TGTGCCAGTAGTAATCTTATAGGGTCCCCGAATGAGCAGTTCTTC	CASSNLIGSPNEQFF
TRBJ2-2	many	TRBV11-2	-	16	TGTGCCAGCAGCCCTCTTAGGACGGGAGTGGCCGGGGAGCTGTTTTTT	CASSPLRTGVAGELFF
TRBJ2-3	-	TRBV6-1	-	15	TGTGCCAGCAGCCCCCTGTTCTCTAACACAGATACGCAGTATTTT	CASSPLFSNTDTQYF
TRBJ1-6	many	TRBV4-1	TRBD1	15	TGCGCCAGCAGCCAACCTGACAGGGGGAGCTCACCCCTCCACTTT	CASSQPDRGSSPLHF
TRBJ2-7	many	TRBV28	-	14	TGTGCCAGCAGTACCACAGGGAGCTCCTACGAGCAGTACTTC	CASSTTGSSYEQYF
TRBJ2-1	many	TRBV9	TRBD2	16	TGTGCCAGCAGCGTATTAGCGGGAGCGGGCCATGACGAGCAGTTCTTC	CASSVLAGAGHDEQFF
TRBJ2-7	few	TRBV27	-	14	TGTGCCAGCAGTTGGACTATCGGGATCTACGAGCATTACTTC	CASSWTIGIYEHYF
TRBJ2-1	many	TRBV7-2	-	16	TGTGCCAGCAGCTTAGTTTGGGATAGCGTGCACAATGAGCAGTTCTTC	CASSLVWDSVHNEQFF
TRBJ2-3	many	TRBV18	-	12	TGTGCCAGCTCACCACCGGGGGATACGCAGTATTTT	CASSPPGDTQYF
TRBJ1-1	many	TRBV28	TRBD1	19	TGTGCCAGCAGCTCGGGCGGACAGGGGGTTTTCGGGATGAACGGTGAAGCTTTCTTT	CASSSGGQGVFGMNGEAFF
TRBJ2-4	few	TRBV6-1	-	14	TGTGCCAGCGGTGTCCCCTGGGCCAAAAACATTCAGTACTTC	CASGVPWAKNIQYF
TRBJ2-7	-	TRBV4-1	-	16	TGCGCCAGCAGCCCAGAAGCCGGCGGGGCAATCAACGAGCAGTACTTC	CASSPEAGGAINEQYF
TRBJ2-1	-	TRBV20-1	-	15	TGCAGTGCTAGCCTGGCGGTATGGGCTTCGAATGAGCAGTTCTTC	CSASLAVWASNEQFF
TRBJ1-1	many	TRBV6-2/TRBV6-3	-	17	TGTGCCATCACGAAGCCTACTACGGGAAAAATGAACACTGAAGCTTTCTTT	CAITKPTTGKMNTEAFF
TRBJ1-3	many	TRBV30	-	15	TGTGCCTGGAGTGTAAGGGGGATGTCGAGTAACACCATATATTTT	CAWSVRGMSSNTIYF
TRBJ1-4	few	TRBV2	-	11	TGTGCCAGCTCTAGTGGGGAAGAACTGTTTTTT	CASSSGEELFF
TRBJ2-7	-	TRBV6-1	-	15	TGTGCCACCAAATATACTAGATCAACCTCCTACGAGCAGTACTTC	CATKYTRSTSYEQYF
TRBJ2-7	many	TRBV19	-	13	TGTGCCAGTAGTATAGCAGGGCACTACGAGCAGTACTTC	CASSIAGHYEQYF
TRBJ2-7	many	TRBV5-1	TRBD1	17	TGCGCCAGCAGCTTGGATCCTCCGGGACAGGGGAGTCACGAGCAGTACTTC	CASSLDPPGQGSHEQYF
TRBJ2-7	-	TRBV9	TRBD2	15	TGTGCCAGCAGCGCCCTTCCTGGGGGGGAGAACGAGCAGTACTTC	CASSALPGGENEQYF
TRBJ2-2	many	TRBV3-1	-	11	TGTGCCAGCACCTCCCACGGGGAGCTGTTTTTT	CASTSHGELFF
TRBJ1-4	many	TRBV15	-	14	TGTGCCACCAGCAAAAGGGTGACTAATGAAAAACTGTTTTTT	CATSKRVTNEKLFF
TRBJ2-3	many	TRBV14	TRBD2	16	TGTGCCAGCAGCCCGACTAGCGGGATTGTCACAGATACGCAGTATTTT	CASSPTSGIVTDTQYF
TRBJ1-5	many	TRBV30	-	14	TGTGCCTGGAGTGTACTGACAAACAATCAGCCCCAGCATTTT	CAWSVLTNNQPQHF
TRBJ1-1	many	TRBV6-2/TRBV6-3	TRBD1	14	TGTGCCAGCAGTTTCAGGGGGCTGGGGACTGAAGCTTTCTTT	CASSFRGLGTEAFF
TRBJ2-1	few	TRBV6-1	TRBD2	18	TGTGCCAGCAGTGTATTGCCGACGACTAGCTCCTCCTACAATGAGCAGTTCTTC	CASSVLPTTSSSYNEQFF
TRBJ1-2	many	TRBV6-1	-	14	TGTGCCAGCAGTGAAGGCGCAACGACCTATGGCTACACCTTC	CASSEGATTYGYTF
TRBJ2-1	many	TRBV9	-	14	TGTGCCAGCAGCCCCCCCAGGTCCTACAATGAGCAGTTCTTC	CASSPPRSYNEQFF
TRBJ2-1	-	TRBV6-1	-	15	TGTGCCAGCATTGGAGTAGGGCGGGGAATAGATGAGCAGTTCTTC	CASIGVGRGIDEQFF
TRBJ2-5	-	TRBV7-9	TRBD2	16	TGTGCCAGCAGCTTAGATCCGGGGAGGGGATGTTCTACCCAGTACTTC	CASSLDPGRGCSTQYF
TRBJ2-1	few	TRBV6-2/TRBV6-3	-	12	TGTGCCAGCAGACGATTAGTAACGGCAAAGTTCTTC	CASRRLVTAKFF
TRBJ2-7	many	TRBV7-9	-	13	TGTGCCAGCAGCTTAGTTGGGGTTCACGAGCAGTACTTC	CASSLVGVHEQYF
TRBJ1-2	many	TRBV25-1	-	12	TGTGCCAGCAGTGAATCGACAGATGGCTACACCTTC	CASSESTDGYTF
TRBJ1-2	-	TRBV20-1	TRBD1	16	TGCAGTGCTAGAGAGCGGCAGGGGGCACTTTGGTATGGCTACACCTTC	CSARERQGALWYGYTF